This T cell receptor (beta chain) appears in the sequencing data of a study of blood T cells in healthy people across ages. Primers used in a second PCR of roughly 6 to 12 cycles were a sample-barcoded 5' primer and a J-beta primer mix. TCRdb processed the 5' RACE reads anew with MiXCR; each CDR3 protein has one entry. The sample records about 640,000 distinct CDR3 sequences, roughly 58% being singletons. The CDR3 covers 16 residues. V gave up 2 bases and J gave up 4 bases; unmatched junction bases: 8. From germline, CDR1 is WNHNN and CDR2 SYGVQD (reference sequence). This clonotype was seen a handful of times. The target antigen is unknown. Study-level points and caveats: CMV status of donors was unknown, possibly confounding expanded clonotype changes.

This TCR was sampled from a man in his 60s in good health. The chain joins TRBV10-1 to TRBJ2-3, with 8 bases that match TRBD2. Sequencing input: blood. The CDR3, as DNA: TGCGCCAGCAGTGAGGCGGGACTAGGGCTCTCAGATACGCAGTATTTT. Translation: CASSEAGLGLSDTQYF.